A single sample gave rise to the 17 T cell receptor beta chains below, sequenced in a study of cytomegalovirus exposure and HLA in healthy donors. The PCR was carried out with 60 Vbeta primers and 13 Jbeta primers. Libraries were prepared by immunoSEQ multiplex PCR; TCRdb keeps only in-frame clonotypes and omits some of them. This sample has roughly 100,000 clones, with 64% found just once. Sequenced: PBMCs. The receptors here all came from a man aged 60 to 69 in good health and CMV-seronegative.

This chain uses TRBV18 with TRBJ2-1; 9 nucleotides line up with TRBD1. The CDR3 length is 12 residues. Germline assignment: CDR1 KGHSH and CDR2 LQKENI. The ends lost 5 bases at V and 13 bases at J; junction bases unmatched: 6. CDR3 coding DNA: TGTGCCAGCTCAACTGAGGGACAGGGTCAGTTCTTC. It codes for CASSTEGQGQFF. Filled out from reference TRBV18 and TRBJ2-1, the complete variable domain reads NAGVMQNPRHLVRRRGQEARLRCSPMKGHSHVYWYRQLPEEGLKFMVYLQKENIIDESGMPKERFSAEFPKEGPSILRIQQVVRGDSAAYFCASSTEGQGQFFGPGTRLTVL.

This CDR3 reads CASSRSPGEGSYEQYF. The CDR3, as DNA: TGCGCCAGCAGCAGGTCCCCCGGGGAGGGTTCCTACGAGCAGTACTTC. The chain uses TRBV5-1 and TRBJ2-7, with 7 bases fitting TRBD2. Germline loops: CDR1 SGHRS, CDR2 YFSETQ. CDR3 length equals 16 residues. J lost 1 base, V lost 4 bases, and 11 bases had no gene match.

The CDR3 bases are TGCAGCGTTCTCGTCACAGGGGCTGGAAACACCATATATTTT. The encoded protein is CSVLVTGAGNTIYF. The chain combines TRBV29-1 with TRBJ1-3, with 7 bases fitting TRBD1. The CDR3 extends over 14 amino acids. Trimming took 5 bases from V and 2 from J; bases not matched to a gene: 6. Germline V gene sequence: CDR1 SQVTM, CDR2 ANQGSEA.

This chain connects TRBV10-3 to TRBJ2-3; D might be TRBD2 (6 bases). V lost 0 bases, J lost 1 base, and 8 bases lay in between. CDR1 and CDR2 from the germline V gene are ENHRY and SYGVKD. This CDR3 is 15 amino acids long. CDR3 DNA: TGTGCCATCAGTGAGTCCTCTAGCGGCACAGATACGCAGTATTTT. This codes for CAISESSSGTDTQYF.

The V call is TRBV9, the J call TRBJ2-3; D is uncertain. The CDR3 consists of 13 residues. Germline assignment: CDR1 SGDLS and CDR2 YYNGEE. The germline V and J ends were trimmed by 0 bases and 6 bases, with 8 bases remaining between them. In nucleotides, the CDR3 is TGTGCCAGCAGCGTAGAGCAAGAGGATACGCAGTATTTT. Amino acids: CASSVEQEDTQYF. Full variable domain (remainder filled in from reference TRBV9 and TRBJ2-3): DSGVTQTPKHLITATGQRVTLRCSPRSGDLSVYWYQQSLDQGLQFLIQYYNGEERAKGNILERFSAQQFPDLHSELNLSSLELGDSALYFCASSVEQEDTQYFGPGTRLTVL.

This clone has a handful of counts. This chain uses TRBV7-3 with TRBJ2-1; no clear D gene. The V end was cut by 7 bases, the J end by 5 bases, with 12 bases between. The CDR3 sequence is 13 residues long. CDR1 SGHTA and CDR2 FQGTGA come from the germline V gene. CDR3 region: CASTMGSDNEQFF. CDR3 DNA: TGTGCCAGCACCATGGGCAGTGACAATGAGCAGTTCTTC.

V usage is TRBV18 and J usage is TRBJ2-1; 12 nucleotides align to TRBD1. The V segment lost 3 bases and the J segment 9 bases; nucleotides outside the gene matches: 6. The CDR3 runs to 15 residues. Germline V gives CDR1 KGHSH, CDR2 LQKENI. CDR3 amino acids: CASSPLGQGAIEQFF. CDR3 nucleotide sequence: TGTGCCAGCTCACCTCTGGGACAGGGGGCCATTGAGCAGTTCTTC.

The genes are TRBV21-1 and TRBJ2-7; the table's D call of TRBD1 was not tested on the DNA. TRBV21-1 corresponds to a pseudogene. This CDR3 spans 18 amino acids. The CDR3 sequence is CASESRDRESLPTTEQYF. CDR3 coding DNA: TGTGCCAGCGAAAGCCGGGACAGGGAATCACTACCTACTACCGAGCAGTACTTC.

This clone was recorded a few times. The chain links TRBV7-9 to TRBJ2-7; TRBD2 agrees at 7 bases. This CDR3 spans 15 amino acids. The ends lost 4 bases at V and 0 bases at J; junction bases unmatched: 6. Germline assignment: CDR1 SEHNR and CDR2 FQNEAQ (reference sequence). CDR3 nucleotide sequence: TGTGCCAGCAGCTGGGGGGGGACGAGCTCCTACGAGCAGTACTTC. Amino acids: CASSWGGTSSYEQYF.

This clone appeared a single time. The CDR3 DNA follows: TGTGCCAGTAGTATAGGACTGGGTTATAATTCACCCCTCCACTTT. Protein product: CASSIGLGYNSPLHF. The chain links TRBV19 to TRBJ1-6; the D is unclear. Trimming took 1 base from V and 4 from J, leaving 8 bases between them. This CDR3 is built from 15 residues. The V gene's germline CDR1 is LNHDA and CDR2 SQIVND (reference sequence). Looking up the rest from reference TRBV19 and TRBJ1-6 gives the full variable domain: DGGITQSPKYLFRKEGQNVTLSCEQNLNHDAMYWYRQDPGQGLRLIYYSQIVNDFQKGDIAEGYSVSREKKESFPLTVTSAQKNPTAFYLCASSIGLGYNSPLHFGNGTRLTVT.

The J gene is TRBJ2-2, the V gene TRBV6-1, with D uncertain. The CDR3 consists of 13 residues. V lost 8 bases to trimming and J lost 6 bases, with 13 bases between them. Per the germline V gene, CDR1 is MNHNS and CDR2 is SASEGT. The CDR3 loop is CASYVIEAGELFF. The DNA of the CDR3 is TGTGCCAGCTATGTCATAGAGGCCGGGGAGCTGTTTTTT.

The chain employs TRBV18 and TRBJ2-1, with D unclear. Trimming removed 2 bases at V and 0 bases at J, with 11 bases between. This CDR3 region has 16 residues. The germline V gene encodes CDR1 KGHSH and CDR2 LQKENI. The CDR3 is CASSPESLSSYNEQFF. CDR3 bases: TGTGCCAGCTCACCAGAGAGTCTGAGCTCCTACAATGAGCAGTTCTTC.

This chain uses TRBV19 with TRBJ2-2; 7 bases align to TRBD1. The CDR3 length is 14 residues. V shed 7 bases and J 0 bases; nucleotides not matched to a gene: 2. Per germline, CDR1 LNHDA and CDR2 SQIVND (reference sequence). Here the CDR3 reads CASIGTANTGELFF. In DNA, the CDR3 is TGTGCCAGTATTGGGACAGCGAACACCGGGGAGCTGTTTTTT.

This clone turned up a few times. Germline is not matched at one junction end, which may reflect a read error. V usage is TRBV7-9 and J usage is TRBJ2-7; D is possibly TRBD1 (5 bases). The CDR3 runs to 12 residues. Germline loops: CDR1 SEHNR, CDR2 FQNEAQ (reference sequence). The CDR3 bases are TGTTCCAGCAGCCCGGAAGGGGACGAGCAGTACTTC. The encoded protein is CSSSPEGDEQYF.

The J gene is TRBJ2-3, the V gene TRBV5-1; tentative D call: TRBD2 (6 bases). Germline V gene data show CDR1 as SGHRS and CDR2 as YFSETQ. The CDR3 sequence is 14 residues long. The V end lost 3 bases, the J end lost 0 bases, and 8 bases lay between the germline ends. The CDR3 region is CASSSGTSTDTQYF. The CDR3 DNA reads as TGCGCCAGCAGCTCCGGGACTAGCACAGATACGCAGTATTTT. The full variable domain, in which reference TRBV5-1 and TRBJ2-3 provide the parts outside the CDR3, is KAGVTQTPRYLIKTRGQQVTLSCSPISGHRSVSWYQQTPGQGLQFLFEYFSETQRNKGNFPGRFSGRQFSNSRSEMNVSTLELGDSALYLCASSSGTSTDTQYFGPGTRLTVL.

This clone was detected only a few times. This chain connects TRBV11-2 to TRBJ1-5, with unresolved D. The V gene lost 2 bases and the J gene lost 6 bases, with 8 bases spanning the gap. This CDR3 comprises 13 residues. Germline V gives CDR1 SGHAT, CDR2 FQNNGV. In DNA, the CDR3 is TGTGCCAGCAGCTTAACTGGAGCTCAGCCCCAGCATTTT. Its protein is CASSLTGAQPQHF.

A few counts support this clone. The gene calls are TRBV6-1 and TRBJ2-7, with D possibly matching TRBD2 (7 bases). CDR1 is MNHNS, CDR2 SASEGT, per germline. The V gene lost 6 bases and the J gene lost 6 bases, with 15 bases spanning the gap. There are 13 residues in the CDR3. CDR3 DNA: TGTGCCAGCAGCGCGGGGGCTAGTACCGAGCAGTACTTC. Its translation is CASSAGASTEQYF.